This note documents a single TCR beta chain sequence. The antigen it recognizes is unknown. One base away there is no much larger clone; base qualities are not given. For CDR1 and CDR2, the germline V gene (reference sequence) lists SEHNR and FQNEAQ. Trimming removed 2 bases from V and 2 bases from J; the gene matches leave 9 bases unexplained. Taken from cysteine to phenylalanine, the CDR3 has 18 residues. CDR3 DNA only is kept here, 54 bases in frame from base 1. Enrolling through a virtual design, the prospective study's participants ranged in age from roughly 18 to 95 years and lived across roughly 23 United States geographic areas. In the prospective study, participants were assigned to cohorts based on the clinical history participants reported in a screening survey and a study questionnaire. Recovered participants in ImmuneRACE Cohort 3 were defined as having two consecutive negative NP/OP PCR tests, clearance from a healthcare professional, or resolution of symptoms. In the prospective study, whole blood, serum and a nasopharyngeal or oropharyngeal swab were collected from each participant by mobile phlebotomists. Participants in the prospective study had the option to provide additional blood draws and questionnaires over a roughly 2-month period. Before DNA extraction, blood samples from the prospective study were shipped at room temperature or frozen.

These data originate in a study of blood T cell repertoires in COVID-19 (dated by TCRdb to the early 2020s). For the study in its entirety: Collaborator samples came from the United States, Italy and Spain and covered acute and convalescent phases of COVID-19. The material from the prospective study consisted of cDNA or gDNA derived from T cells, B-cell-depleted T cells, or PBMCs. The dataset comprised deeply sampled blood TCRbeta repertoires from subjects exposed to, actively infected with, or recovered from COVID-19. The repertoires were released in a freely available public database intended as a resource for research on the immune response to SARS-CoV-2. Samples were obtained from the ongoing ImmuneRACE study (first 160 participants) and from some 1,200 subjects provided by 6 global collaborators. Sample metadata almost always included a de-identified subject ID, COVID-19 status, age in years and sex. HLA class I and class II types, where available, came from metadata supplied by the sample provider rather than from assay-based typing. Points the paper makes about the study in general: The amount of clinical and demographic metadata varied by source and participant and was provided uncurated.

TCRbeta CDR3 regions were amplified from genomic DNA using the immunoSEQ Assay, a bias-controlled multiplex PCR. In the original analysis: Nucleated cell counts per sample were estimated from amplification of reference gene primers within the assay. To quantify the absolute abundance of each unique TCRbeta CDR3 rearrangement, sequence reads were collapsed and filtered. For each sample, productive Simpson clonality was calculated by taking the square root of Simpson's diversity index across productive rearrangements. TCRdb mirrors the immuneACCESS table, restricted to in-frame sequences. Some clones are absent from its copies; in checked studies, under half trace to an unresolved V gene, and the reason for the others is unknown. V, J and clone size were drawn from that table, and D and trimming were deduced from the DNA. Present in this sample are 150,000 to 180,000 clones, roughly four fifths of which were seen just once. Of the sample, around 7% falls within the top ten clones.

The receptor chain draws on TRBV7-9 and TRBJ2-5, with TRBD2 matching 12 junction bases. This sequence originates from a man in his fifties who had recovered from COVID-19. The source material was PBMCs or T cells enriched from blood (not recorded which). The CDR3 protein is CASSLPLAGGRGQETQYF. The DNA is TGTGCCAGCAGCTTACCGCTAGCGGGGGGGCGAGGGCAAGAGACCCAGTACTTC.